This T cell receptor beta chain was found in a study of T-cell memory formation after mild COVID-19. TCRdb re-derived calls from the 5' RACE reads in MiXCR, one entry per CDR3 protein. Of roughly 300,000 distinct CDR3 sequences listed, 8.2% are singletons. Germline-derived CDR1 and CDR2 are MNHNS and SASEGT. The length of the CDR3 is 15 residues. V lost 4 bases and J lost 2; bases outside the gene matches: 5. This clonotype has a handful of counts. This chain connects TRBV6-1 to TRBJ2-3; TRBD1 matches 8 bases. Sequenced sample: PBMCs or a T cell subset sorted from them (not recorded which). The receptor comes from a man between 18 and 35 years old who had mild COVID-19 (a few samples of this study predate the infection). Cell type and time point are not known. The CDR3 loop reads CASSAPGQVTDTQYF. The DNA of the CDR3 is TGTGCCAGCAGTGCCCCGGGACAGGTCACAGATACGCAGTATTTT.